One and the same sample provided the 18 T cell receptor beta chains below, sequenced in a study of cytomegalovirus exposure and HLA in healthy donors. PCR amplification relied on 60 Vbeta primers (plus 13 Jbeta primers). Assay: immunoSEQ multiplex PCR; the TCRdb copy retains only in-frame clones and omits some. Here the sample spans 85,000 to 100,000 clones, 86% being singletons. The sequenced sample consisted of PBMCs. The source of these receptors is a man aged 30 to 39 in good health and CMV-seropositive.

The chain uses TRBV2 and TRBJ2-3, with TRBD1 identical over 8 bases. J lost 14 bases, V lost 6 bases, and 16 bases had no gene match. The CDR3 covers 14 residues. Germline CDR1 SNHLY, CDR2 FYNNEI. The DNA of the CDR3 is TGTGCCAGCAGGCCAACTATAGGGACAGGCAGGCGGTATTTT. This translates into CASRPTIGTGRRYF.

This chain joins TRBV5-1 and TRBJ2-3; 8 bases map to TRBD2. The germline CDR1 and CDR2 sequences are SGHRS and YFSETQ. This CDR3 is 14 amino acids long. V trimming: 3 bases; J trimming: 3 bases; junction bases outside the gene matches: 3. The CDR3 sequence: CASSSGGRTDTQYF. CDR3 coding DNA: TGCGCCAGCAGCTCCGGCGGGAGGACAGATACGCAGTATTTT.

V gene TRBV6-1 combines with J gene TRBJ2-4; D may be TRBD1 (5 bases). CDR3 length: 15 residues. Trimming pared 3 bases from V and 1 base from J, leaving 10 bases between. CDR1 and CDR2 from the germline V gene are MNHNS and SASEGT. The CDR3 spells CASSDWAGAKNIQYF. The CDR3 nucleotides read TGTGCCAGCAGTGATTGGGCAGGGGCCAAAAACATTCAGTACTTC.

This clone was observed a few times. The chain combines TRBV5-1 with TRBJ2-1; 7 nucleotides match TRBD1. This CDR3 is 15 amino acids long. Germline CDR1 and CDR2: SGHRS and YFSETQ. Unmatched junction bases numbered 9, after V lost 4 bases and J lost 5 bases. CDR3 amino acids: CASSATGQKNNEQFF. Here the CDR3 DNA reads TGCGCCAGCAGCGCAACGGGACAGAAGAACAATGAGCAGTTCTTC.

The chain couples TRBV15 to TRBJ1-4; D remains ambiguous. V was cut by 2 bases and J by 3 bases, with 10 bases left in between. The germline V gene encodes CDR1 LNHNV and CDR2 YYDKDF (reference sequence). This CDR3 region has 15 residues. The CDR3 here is CATSRTRSANEKLFF. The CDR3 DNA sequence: TGTGCCACCAGCAGAACCCGCAGCGCTAATGAAAAACTGTTTTTT.

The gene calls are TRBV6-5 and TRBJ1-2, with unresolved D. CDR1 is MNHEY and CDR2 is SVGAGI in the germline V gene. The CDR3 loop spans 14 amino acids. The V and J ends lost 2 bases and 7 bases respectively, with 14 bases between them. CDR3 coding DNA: TGTGCCAGCAGTTACAGCGAGGGTATAGGTGGCTACACCTTC. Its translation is CASSYSEGIGGYTF.

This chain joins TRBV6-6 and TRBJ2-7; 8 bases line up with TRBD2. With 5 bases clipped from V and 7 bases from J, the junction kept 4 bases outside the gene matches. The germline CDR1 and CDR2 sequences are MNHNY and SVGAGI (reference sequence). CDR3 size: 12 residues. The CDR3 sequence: CASSQLAVEQYF. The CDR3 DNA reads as TGTGCCAGCAGTCAACTAGCGGTTGAGCAGTACTTC.

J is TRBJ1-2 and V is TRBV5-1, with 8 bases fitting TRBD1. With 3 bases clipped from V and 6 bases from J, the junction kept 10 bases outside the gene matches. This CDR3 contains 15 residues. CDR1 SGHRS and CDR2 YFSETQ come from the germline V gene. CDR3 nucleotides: TGCGCCAGCAGCTGGACAGGGTTGATCGAGAATGGCTACACCTTC. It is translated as CASSWTGLIENGYTF.

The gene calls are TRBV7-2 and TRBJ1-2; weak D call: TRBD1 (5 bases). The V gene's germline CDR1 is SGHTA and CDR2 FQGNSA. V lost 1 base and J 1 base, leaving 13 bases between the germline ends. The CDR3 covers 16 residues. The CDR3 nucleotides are TGTGCCAGCAGCTTAGTGGCAACAGGTGATAACTATGGCTACACCTTC. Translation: CASSLVATGDNYGYTF.

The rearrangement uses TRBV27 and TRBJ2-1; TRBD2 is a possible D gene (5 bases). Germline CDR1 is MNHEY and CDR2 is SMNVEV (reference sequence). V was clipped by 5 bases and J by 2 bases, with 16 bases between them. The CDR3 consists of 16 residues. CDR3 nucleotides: TGTGCCAGCAGTACCCGGGGAGCGGAGCCCTACAATGAGCAGTTCTTC. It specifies CASSTRGAEPYNEQFF.

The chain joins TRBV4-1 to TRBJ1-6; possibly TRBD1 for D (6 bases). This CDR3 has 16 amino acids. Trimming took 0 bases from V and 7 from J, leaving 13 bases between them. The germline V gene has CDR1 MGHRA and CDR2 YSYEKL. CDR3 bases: TGCGCCAGCAGCCAAGATTCAGGGGCGCAGAATTCACCCCTCCACTTT. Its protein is CASSQDSGAQNSPLHF.

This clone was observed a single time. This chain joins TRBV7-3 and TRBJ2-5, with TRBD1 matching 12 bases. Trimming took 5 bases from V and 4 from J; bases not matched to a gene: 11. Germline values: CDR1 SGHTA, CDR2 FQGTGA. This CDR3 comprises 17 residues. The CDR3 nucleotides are TGTGCCAGCAGCACCCGTCGGGGACAGGGGGCGGGAGAGACCCAGTACTTC. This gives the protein CASSTRRGQGAGETQYF.

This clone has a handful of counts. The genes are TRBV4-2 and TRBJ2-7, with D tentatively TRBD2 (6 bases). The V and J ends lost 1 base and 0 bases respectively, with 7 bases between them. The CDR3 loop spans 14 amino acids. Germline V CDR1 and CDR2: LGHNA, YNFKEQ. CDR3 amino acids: CASSQGGDSYEQYF. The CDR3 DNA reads TGTGCCAGCAGCCAAGGGGGGGACTCCTACGAGCAGTACTTC.

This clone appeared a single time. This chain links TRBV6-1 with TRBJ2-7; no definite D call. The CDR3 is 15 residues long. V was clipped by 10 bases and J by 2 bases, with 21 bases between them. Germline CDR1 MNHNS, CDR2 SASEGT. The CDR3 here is CATAHPPGRTYEQYF. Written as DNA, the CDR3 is TGTGCCACCGCGCATCCTCCGGGTCGCACCTACGAGCAGTACTTC.

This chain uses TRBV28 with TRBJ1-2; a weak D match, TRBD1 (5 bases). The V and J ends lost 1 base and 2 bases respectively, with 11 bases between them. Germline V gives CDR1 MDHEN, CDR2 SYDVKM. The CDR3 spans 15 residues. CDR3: CASSLSIRGNYGYTF. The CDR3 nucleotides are TGTGCCAGCAGTTTATCAATACGGGGGAACTATGGCTACACCTTC.

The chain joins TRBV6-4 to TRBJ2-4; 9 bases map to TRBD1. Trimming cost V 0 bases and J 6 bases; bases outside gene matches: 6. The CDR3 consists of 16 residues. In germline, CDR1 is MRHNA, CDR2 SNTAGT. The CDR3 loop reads CASSDSETTGGNIQYF. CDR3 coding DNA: TGTGCCAGCAGTGACTCGGAGACGACAGGGGGAAACATTCAGTACTTC.

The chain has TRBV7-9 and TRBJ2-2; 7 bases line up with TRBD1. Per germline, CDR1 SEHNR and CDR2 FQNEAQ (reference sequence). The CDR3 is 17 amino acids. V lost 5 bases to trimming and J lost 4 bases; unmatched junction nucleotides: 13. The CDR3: CASSRTGSPKVTGELFF. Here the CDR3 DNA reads TGTGCCAGCAGCAGGACAGGTAGCCCCAAGGTCACCGGGGAGCTGTTTTTT.

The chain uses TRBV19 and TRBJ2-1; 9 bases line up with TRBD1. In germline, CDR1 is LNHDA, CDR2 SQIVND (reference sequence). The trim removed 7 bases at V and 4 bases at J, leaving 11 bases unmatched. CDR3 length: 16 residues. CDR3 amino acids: CASTLLRDREYNEQFF. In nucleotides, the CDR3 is TGTGCCAGTACTCTCCTCCGGGACAGGGAATACAATGAGCAGTTCTTC.